This TCR beta chain was found in a study of T cells in Graves' hyperthyroidism and ophthalmopathy. Study-wide findings and caveats: Among thyroid clonotypes expanded above 0.001, most also appeared in blood.

Amplification targeted TCR beta CDR3 regions from RNA transcripts. The primer set for the first-round RT-PCR of the TCR CDR3 was HTBI. MiXCR, run by TCRdb on the multiplex PCR reads, gives a single entry per CDR3 protein. Of hundreds of thousands of distinct CDR3 sequences listed, around 46% are singletons. CDR3 size: 14 residues. CDR1 is SNHLY, CDR2 FYNNEI, per germline. V gave up 3 bases and J gave up 5 bases, with 11 bases separating them. Turning to this clonotype: Its cognate antigen is unknown.

The chain employs TRBV2 and TRBJ1-5, with D possibly TRBD1 on 6 matching bases. The sample taken for sequencing was peripheral blood or thyroid tissue (not recorded which). This sequence was found in a woman aged 18-35 years with Graves' hyperthyroidism. CDR3 residues: CASSEAGADQPQHF. In DNA, the CDR3 is TGTGCCAGCAGTGAGGCGGGGGCCGATCAGCCCCAGCATTTT.